The clone carrying this TCR beta chain was counted ten times or more. Its antigen is not known. It was with unique molecular identifiers that the TCRbeta library was prepared. TCRdb re-called the PCR reads through MiXCR, storing one row per CDR3 protein. The profile shows some 550,000 distinct CDR3 sequences, 23% of them singletons. CDR3 length: 17 residues. Trimming at V came to 4 bases and at J to 3 bases, leaving 14 bases not matched to a gene. The germline V gene has CDR1 MDHEN and CDR2 SYDVKM. This sample is part of a study of T-cell reconstitution after alpha-beta-depleted transplantation in children. Broader study findings: Counts and diversity of T cells one year after transplant came mostly from newly produced T cells. It was reported that alpha-beta T cells came from several hundred expanded graft clones (about two months after transplant). Surviving recipient cells, namely T cells and thymic progenitors, were the source of high day-60 TCRbeta diversity in some patients.

The rearrangement links TRBV28 to TRBJ2-7, with 8 bases that match TRBD2. Sequences were derived from PBMCs, mostly from graft donor cells, sampled 360 days after TCRalphabeta/CD19-depleted stem cell transplant. This TCR came from a boy younger than two who had a stem cell transplant for acute myeloid leukemia, so the T cells may come from the graft donor. The DNA for the CDR3 is TGTGCCAGCAGTTCGGCTTGGGATAGCGGGAATAACTACGAGCAGTACGTC. Translated, it gives CASSSAWDSGNNYEQYV.